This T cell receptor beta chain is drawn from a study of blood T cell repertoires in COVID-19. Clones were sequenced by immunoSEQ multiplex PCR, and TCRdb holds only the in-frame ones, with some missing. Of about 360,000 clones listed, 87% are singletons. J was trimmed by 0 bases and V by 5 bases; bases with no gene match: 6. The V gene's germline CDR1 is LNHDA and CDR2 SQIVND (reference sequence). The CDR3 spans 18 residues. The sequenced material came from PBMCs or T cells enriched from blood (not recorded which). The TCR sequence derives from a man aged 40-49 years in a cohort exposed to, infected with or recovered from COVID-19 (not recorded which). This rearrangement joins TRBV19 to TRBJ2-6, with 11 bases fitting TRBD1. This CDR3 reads CASSPRDRGSSGANVLTF. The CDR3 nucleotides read TGTGCCAGTAGTCCCCGGGACAGGGGGAGCTCTGGGGCCAACGTCCTGACTTTC. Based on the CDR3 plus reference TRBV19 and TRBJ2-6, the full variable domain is DGGITQSPKYLFRKEGQNVTLSCEQNLNHDAMYWYRQDPGQGLRLIYYSQIVNDFQKGDIAEGYSVSREKKESFPLTVTSAQKNPTAFYLCASSPRDRGSSGANVLTFGAGSRLTVL.